The clone carrying this T cell receptor beta chain was found a few times. Its specificity is not known. These data come from a study of T cell responses to AZD1222 COVID-19 vaccine. Overall study findings and caveats: Clonal diversity may have been underestimated, and the donors were mostly white British, with more females than males.

The CDR3 totals 13 residues. Per the germline V gene, CDR1 is SGHNT and CDR2 is YENEEA. Trimming pared 2 bases from V and 1 base from J, leaving 5 bases between. Method: immunoSEQ multiplex PCR; TCRdb's copy keeps in-frame clones and lacks some. The sample holds around 170,000 clones, approximately 91% seen once. This clonotype was sampled from an adult in good health. The sequenced sample was peripheral blood, obtained on day 0 of AZD1222 vaccination. This chain uses TRBV11-3 with TRBJ1-1; no firm D call. CDR3 amino acids: CASSLQANTEAFF. In DNA, the CDR3 is TGTGCCAGCAGCTTACAGGCGAACACTGAAGCTTTCTTT.